This T cell receptor (beta chain) was sequenced during a study of radiotherapy plus CTLA-4 blockade in lung cancer. About the research overall: Disease control reached over 30%, with objective responses in 15% to 20%. Findings and caveats of the study: In blood, tumor-derived TCR clones expanded after radiotherapy plus ipilimumab. Interferon-beta and early blood T cell clone dynamics reportedly predicted response best.

Trimming stripped 3 bases from V and 5 bases from J, with 14 bases between. The CDR3 consists of 14 residues. Germline loops: CDR1 SGHRS, CDR2 YFSETQ. The assay was immunoSEQ multiplex PCR, and TCRdb's table has in-frame clones only and misses some. The sample has 30,000 or so clones, over 60% seen once; the top ten hold more than 4.5%. Turning to this clone: Antigen: not known.

Focal radiation plus CTLA-4 blockade with ipilimumab was given to patients with chemo-refractory metastatic non-small-cell lung cancer. This clonotype originated in a human donor with non-small cell lung cancer whose response to radiotherapy plus ipilimumab could not be evaluated. The V gene is TRBV5-1, the J gene TRBJ2-5; D possibly corresponds to TRBD1 (6 bases). Sample: peripheral blood, taken from a patient treated with radiotherapy plus ipilimumab. In DNA, the CDR3 is TGCGCCAGCAGCTCACAGGGTAGAGAGGAGACCCAGTACTTC. This sequence encodes CASSSQGREETQYF.